Listed below are T cell receptor beta chains from one sample, sequenced in a study of T cells in Graves' hyperthyroidism and ophthalmopathy. TCRdb itself ran the multiplex PCR reads through MiXCR, one entry per CDR3 protein. The sample yields around 340,000 distinct CDR3 sequences, about 15% seen once. The sequencing sample was made of blood. The source is a woman aged 25 to 39 with Graves' hyperthyroidism. The CDR3 runs from the conserved cysteine through the conserved F or W.

j_call v_call cdr3_aa
TRBJ2-5 TRBV20-1 CSSSGSGASGIRETQYF
TRBJ2-3 TRBV20-1 CSASTGFDTDTQYF
TRBJ2-7 TRBV6-1 CVSTQRGRRAYEQYF
TRBJ2-1 TRBV20-1 CSAQRVAGAHNEQFF
TRBJ1-4 TRBV2 CASSERVRGRREKLFF
TRBJ2-1 TRBV2 CATQRDSPEQFF
TRBJ2-7 TRBV2 CASSSWTSGDEQYF
TRBJ1-5 TRBV7-9 CASSLGSGSNQPQHF
TRBJ2-1 TRBV6-1 CASSDPGTGNYNEQFF
TRBJ2-7 TRBV3-1 CASSRGQIGEQYF
TRBJ2-7 TRBV2 CASSEWDYYYEQYF
TRBJ2-7 TRBV29-1 CSVYEEEQYF
TRBJ1-2 TRBV11-2 CASSLRTGVGYTF
TRBJ1-6 TRBV20-1 CSASGAKNSPLHF
TRBJ2-3 TRBV10-3 CAIRGQPATDTQYF
TRBJ2-3 TRBV12-3/TRBV12-4 CASSLFIGATPLDTQYF
TRBJ1-6 TRBV5-1 CASSPDANSPLHF
TRBJ1-1 TRBV27 CASSPLLVPSRAFF
TRBJ2-7 TRBV11-3 CASSSGTGGARDEQYF
TRBJ2-5 TRBV7-2 CASSRTGPETQYF
TRBJ2-1 TRBV20-1 CSAESYLAGNFNEQFF
TRBJ1-5 TRBV27 CASRVGRPGQPQHF
TRBJ2-2 TRBV7-2 CASSLGQGSTGELFF